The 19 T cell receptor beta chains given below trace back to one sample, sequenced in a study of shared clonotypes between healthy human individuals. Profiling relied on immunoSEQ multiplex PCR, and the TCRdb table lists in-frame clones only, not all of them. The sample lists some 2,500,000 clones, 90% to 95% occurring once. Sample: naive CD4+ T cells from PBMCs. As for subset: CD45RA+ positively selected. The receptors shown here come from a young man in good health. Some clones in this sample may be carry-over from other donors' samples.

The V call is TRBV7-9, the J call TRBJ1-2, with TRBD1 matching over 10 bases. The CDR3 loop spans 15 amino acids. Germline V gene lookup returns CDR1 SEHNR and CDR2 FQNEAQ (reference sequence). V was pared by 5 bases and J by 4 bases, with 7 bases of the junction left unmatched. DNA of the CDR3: TGTGCCAGCAGCGCCCAGGACAGGGGGGCCTATGGCTACACCTTC. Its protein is CASSAQDRGAYGYTF. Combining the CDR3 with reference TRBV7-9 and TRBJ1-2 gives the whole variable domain DTGVSQNPRHKITKRGQNVTFRCDPISEHNRLYWYRQTLGQGPEFLTYFQNEAQLEKSRLLSDRFSAERPKGSFSTLEIQRTEQGDSAMYLCASSAQDRGAYGYTFGSGTRLTVV.

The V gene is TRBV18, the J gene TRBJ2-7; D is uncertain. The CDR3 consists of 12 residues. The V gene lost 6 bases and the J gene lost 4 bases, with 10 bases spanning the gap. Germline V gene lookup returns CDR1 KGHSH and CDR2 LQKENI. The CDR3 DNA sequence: TGTGCCAGCTCTACCGCAGGATACGAGCAGTACTTC. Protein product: CASSTAGYEQYF.

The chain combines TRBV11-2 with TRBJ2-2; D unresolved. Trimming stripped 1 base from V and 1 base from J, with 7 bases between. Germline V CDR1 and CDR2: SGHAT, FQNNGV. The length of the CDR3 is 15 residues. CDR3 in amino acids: CASSLAPRNTGELFF. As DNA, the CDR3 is TGTGCCAGCAGCTTAGCCCCTAGGAACACCGGGGAGCTGTTTTTT.

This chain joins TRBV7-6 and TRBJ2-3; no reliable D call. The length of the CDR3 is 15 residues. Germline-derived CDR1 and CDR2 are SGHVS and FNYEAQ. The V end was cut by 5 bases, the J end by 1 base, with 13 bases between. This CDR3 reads CASSPRSFGTDTQYF. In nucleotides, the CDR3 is TGTGCCAGCAGCCCACGCTCGTTCGGCACAGATACGCAGTATTTT.

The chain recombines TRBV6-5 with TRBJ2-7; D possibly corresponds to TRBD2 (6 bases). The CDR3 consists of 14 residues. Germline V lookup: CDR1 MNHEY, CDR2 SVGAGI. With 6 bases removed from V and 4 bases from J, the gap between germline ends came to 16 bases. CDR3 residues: CASRSRRTKYEQYF. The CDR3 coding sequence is TGTGCCAGCAGATCACGCAGGACTAAGTACGAGCAGTACTTC.

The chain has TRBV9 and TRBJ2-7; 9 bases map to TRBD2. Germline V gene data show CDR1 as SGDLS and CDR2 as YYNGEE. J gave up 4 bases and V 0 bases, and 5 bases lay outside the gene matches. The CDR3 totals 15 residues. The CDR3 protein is CASSVGAGGDYEQYF. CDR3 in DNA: TGTGCCAGCAGCGTAGGAGCGGGAGGCGATTACGAGCAGTACTTC.

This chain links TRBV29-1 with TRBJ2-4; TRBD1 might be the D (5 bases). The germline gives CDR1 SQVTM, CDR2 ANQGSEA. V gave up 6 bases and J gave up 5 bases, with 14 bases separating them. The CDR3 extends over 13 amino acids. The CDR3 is CSVLQGWENIQYF. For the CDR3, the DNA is TGCAGCGTCCTTCAGGGTTGGGAAAACATTCAGTACTTC.

The CDR3 reads CASSLIPGTAFF. CDR3 DNA: TGTGCCAGCAGCTTAATCCCGGGAACGGCTTTCTTT. The rearrangement joins TRBV7-3 to TRBJ1-1, with D unresolved. V gave up 1 base and J gave up 11 bases, with 11 bases separating them. Germline V gives CDR1 SGHTA, CDR2 FQGTGA. The CDR3 spans 12 residues.

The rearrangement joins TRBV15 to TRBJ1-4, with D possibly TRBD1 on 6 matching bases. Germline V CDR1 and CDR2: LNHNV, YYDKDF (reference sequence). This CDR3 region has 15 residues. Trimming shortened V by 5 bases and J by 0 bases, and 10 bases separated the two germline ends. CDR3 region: CATSGGHTTNEKLFF. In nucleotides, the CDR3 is TGTGCCACCAGCGGGGGGCATACAACTAATGAAAAACTGTTTTTT.

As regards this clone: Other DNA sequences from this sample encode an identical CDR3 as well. CDR3 sequence reads: CATGQSSGYEQYF. CDR3 coding DNA: TGTGCCACCGGACAATCCTCCGGTTACGAGCAGTACTTC. The gene calls are TRBV7-9 and TRBJ2-7; D perhaps matches TRBD1 (5 bases). The CDR3 contains 13 residues. Germline CDR1 is SEHNR and CDR2 is FQNEAQ (reference sequence). Trimming took 10 bases from V and 4 from J, leaving 17 bases between them.

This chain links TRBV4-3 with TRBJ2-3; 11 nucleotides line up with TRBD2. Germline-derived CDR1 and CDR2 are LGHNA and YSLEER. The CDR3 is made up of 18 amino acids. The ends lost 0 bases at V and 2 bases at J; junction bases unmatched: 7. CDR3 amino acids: CASSQDRTSGPFTDTQYF. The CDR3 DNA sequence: TGCGCCAGCAGCCAAGACCGGACTAGCGGGCCTTTCACAGATACGCAGTATTTT.

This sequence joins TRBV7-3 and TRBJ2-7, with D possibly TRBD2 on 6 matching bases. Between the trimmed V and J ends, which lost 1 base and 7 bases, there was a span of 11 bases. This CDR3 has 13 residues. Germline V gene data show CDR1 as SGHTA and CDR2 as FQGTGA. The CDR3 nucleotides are TGTGCCAGCAGCTTAAGGATTCGGGGGGAGCAGTACTTC. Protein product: CASSLRIRGEQYF.

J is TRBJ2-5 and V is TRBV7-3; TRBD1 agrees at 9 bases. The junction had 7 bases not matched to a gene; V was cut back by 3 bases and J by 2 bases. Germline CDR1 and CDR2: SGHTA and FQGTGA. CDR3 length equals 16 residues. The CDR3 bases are TGTGCCAGCAGCTTGGGGATGGGGACAGGGCAAGAGACCCAGTACTTC. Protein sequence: CASSLGMGTGQETQYF.

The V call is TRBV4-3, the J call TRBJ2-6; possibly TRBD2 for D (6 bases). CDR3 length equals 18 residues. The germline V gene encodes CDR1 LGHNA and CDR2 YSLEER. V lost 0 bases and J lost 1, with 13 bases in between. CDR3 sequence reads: CASSQERGRRSGANVLTF. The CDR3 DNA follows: TGCGCCAGCAGCCAAGAGCGGGGAAGAAGGTCTGGGGCCAACGTCCTGACTTTC.

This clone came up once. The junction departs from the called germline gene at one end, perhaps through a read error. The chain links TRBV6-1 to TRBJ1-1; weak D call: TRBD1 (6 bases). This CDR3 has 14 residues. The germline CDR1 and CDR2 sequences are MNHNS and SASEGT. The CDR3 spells CASGESGTLTYWLF. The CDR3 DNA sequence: TGTGCCAGCGGGGAGTCCGGGACACTCACCTATTGGCTCTTT.

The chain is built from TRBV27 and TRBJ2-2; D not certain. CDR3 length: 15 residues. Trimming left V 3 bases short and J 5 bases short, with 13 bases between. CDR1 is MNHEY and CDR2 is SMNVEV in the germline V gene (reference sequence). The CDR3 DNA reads TGTGCCAGCAGTTTCCGTACACAGCGAACCGGGGAGCTGTTTTTT. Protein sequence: CASSFRTQRTGELFF.

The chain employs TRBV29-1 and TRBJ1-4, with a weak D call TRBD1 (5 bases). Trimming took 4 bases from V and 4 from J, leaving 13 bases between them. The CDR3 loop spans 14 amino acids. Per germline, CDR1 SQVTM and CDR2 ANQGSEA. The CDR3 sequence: CSVARDPSNEKLFF. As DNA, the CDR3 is TGCAGCGTTGCTCGGGACCCAAGTAATGAAAAACTGTTTTTT. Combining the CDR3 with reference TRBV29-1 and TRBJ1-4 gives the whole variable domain SAVISQKPSRDICQRGTSLTIQCQVDSQVTMMFWYRQQPGQSLTLIATANQGSEATYESGFVIDKFPISRPNLTFSTLTVSNMSPEDSSIYLCSVARDPSNEKLFFGSGTQLSVL.

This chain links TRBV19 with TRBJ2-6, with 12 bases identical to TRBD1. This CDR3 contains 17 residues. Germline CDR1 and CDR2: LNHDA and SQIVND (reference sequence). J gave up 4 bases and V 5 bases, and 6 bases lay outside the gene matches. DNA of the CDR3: TGTGCCAGTAGTTCGGGACAGGGGGCTATGGGGGCCAACGTCCTGACTTTC. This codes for CASSSGQGAMGANVLTF.

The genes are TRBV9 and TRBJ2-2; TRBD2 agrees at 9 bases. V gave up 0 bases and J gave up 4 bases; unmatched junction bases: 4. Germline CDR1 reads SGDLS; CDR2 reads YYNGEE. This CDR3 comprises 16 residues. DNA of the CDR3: TGTGCCAGCAGCGTAGAAGCGGGAGGAGGCACCGGGGAGCTGTTTTTT. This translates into CASSVEAGGGTGELFF.